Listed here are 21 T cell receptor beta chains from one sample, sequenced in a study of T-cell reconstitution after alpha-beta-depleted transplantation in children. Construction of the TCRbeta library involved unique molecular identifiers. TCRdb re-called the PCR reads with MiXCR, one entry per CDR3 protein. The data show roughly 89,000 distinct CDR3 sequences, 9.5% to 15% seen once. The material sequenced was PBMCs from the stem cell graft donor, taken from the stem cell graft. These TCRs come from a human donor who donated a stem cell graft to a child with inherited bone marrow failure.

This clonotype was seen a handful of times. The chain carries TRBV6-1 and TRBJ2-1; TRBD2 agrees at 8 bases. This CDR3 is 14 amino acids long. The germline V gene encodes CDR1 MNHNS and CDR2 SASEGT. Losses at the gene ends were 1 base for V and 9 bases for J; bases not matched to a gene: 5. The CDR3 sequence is CASSEGGAGGEQFF. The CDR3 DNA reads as TGTGCCAGCAGTGAAGGGGGGGCGGGGGGTGAGCAGTTCTTC.

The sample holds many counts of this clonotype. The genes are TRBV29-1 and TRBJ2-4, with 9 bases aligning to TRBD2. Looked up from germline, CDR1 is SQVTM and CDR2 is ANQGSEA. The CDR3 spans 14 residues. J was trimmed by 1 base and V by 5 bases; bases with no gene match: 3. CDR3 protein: CSVLAGTAKNIQYF. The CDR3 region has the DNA TGCAGCGTTCTAGCGGGGACCGCCAAAAACATTCAGTACTTC.

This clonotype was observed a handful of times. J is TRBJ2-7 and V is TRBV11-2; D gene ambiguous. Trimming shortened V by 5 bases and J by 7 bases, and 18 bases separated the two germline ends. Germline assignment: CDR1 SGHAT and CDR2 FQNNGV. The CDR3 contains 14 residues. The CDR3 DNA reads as TGTGCCAGCAGCCCTAGGACGGAGTCGCGAGAGCAGTACTTC. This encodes CASSPRTESREQYF.

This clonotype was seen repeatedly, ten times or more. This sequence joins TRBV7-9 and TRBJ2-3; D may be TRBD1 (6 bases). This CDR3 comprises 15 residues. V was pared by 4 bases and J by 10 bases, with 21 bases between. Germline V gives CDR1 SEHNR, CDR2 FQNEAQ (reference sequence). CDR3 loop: CASSSEDSSAPSQYF. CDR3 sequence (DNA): TGTGCCAGCAGCTCAGAGGACAGTAGCGCCCCATCGCAGTATTTT.

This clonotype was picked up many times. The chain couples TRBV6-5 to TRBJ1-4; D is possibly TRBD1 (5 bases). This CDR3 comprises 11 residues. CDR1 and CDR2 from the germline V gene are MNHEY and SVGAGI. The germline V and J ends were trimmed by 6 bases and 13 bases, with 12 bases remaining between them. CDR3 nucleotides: TGTGCCAGCAGCTACGGGGGTCTACTGTTTTTT. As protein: CASSYGGLLFF.

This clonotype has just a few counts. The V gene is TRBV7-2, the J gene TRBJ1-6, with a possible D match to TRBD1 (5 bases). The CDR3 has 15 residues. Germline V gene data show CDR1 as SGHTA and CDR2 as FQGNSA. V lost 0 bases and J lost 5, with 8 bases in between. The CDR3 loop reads CASSLAGTHNSPLHF. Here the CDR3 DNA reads TGTGCCAGCAGCTTAGCCGGGACTCATAATTCACCCCTCCACTTT.

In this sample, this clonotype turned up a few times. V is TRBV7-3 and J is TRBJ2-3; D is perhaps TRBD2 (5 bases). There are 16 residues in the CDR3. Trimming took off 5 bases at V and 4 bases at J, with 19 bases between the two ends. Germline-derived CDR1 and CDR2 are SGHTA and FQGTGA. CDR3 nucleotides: TGTGCCAGCAGCCCCGACGGAGGAACTCCCCCAGATACGCAGTATTTT. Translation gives CASSPDGGTPPDTQYF.

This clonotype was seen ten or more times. This CDR3 reads CSVSWGQTFYEQYF. DNA for the CDR3: TGCAGCGTGTCCTGGGGACAGACCTTCTACGAGCAGTACTTC. The chain links TRBV29-1 to TRBJ2-7; 7 nucleotides match TRBD1. Trimming removed 6 bases from V and 3 bases from J; junction bases left unmatched: 11. Germline V CDR1 and CDR2: SQVTM, ANQGSEA. This CDR3 is 14 amino acids long.

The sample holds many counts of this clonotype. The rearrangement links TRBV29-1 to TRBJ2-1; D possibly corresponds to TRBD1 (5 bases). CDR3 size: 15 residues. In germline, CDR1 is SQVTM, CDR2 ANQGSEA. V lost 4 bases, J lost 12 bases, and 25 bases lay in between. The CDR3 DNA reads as TGCAGCGTTGGCGGCCAGGGTGGACACATCGCCGCGCAGTTCTTC. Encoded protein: CSVGGQGGHIAAQFF.

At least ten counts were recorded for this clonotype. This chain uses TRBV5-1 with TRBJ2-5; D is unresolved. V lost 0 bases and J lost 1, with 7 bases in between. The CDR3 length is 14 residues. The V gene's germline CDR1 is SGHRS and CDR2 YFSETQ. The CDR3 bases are TGCGCCAGCAGCTTGGCCAGGTTCCAAGAGACCCAGTACTTC. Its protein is CASSLARFQETQYF.

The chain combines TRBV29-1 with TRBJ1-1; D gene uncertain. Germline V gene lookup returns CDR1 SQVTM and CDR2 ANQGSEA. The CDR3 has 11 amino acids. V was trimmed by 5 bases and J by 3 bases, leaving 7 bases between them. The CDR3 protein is CSVRGDTEAFF. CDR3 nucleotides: TGCAGCGTTCGGGGAGACACTGAAGCTTTCTTT.

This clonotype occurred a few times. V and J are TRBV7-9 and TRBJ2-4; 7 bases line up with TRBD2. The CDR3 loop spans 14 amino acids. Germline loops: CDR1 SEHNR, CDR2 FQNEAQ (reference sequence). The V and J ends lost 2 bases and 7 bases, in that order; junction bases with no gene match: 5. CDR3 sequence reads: CASSLFVGGNIQYF. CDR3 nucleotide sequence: TGTGCCAGCAGCTTATTTGTGGGAGGGAACATTCAGTACTTC.

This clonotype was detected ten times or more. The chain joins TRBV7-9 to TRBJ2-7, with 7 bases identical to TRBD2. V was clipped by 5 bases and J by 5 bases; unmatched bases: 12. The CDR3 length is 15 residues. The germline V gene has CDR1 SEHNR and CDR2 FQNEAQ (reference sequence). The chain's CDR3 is CASSDGGWLQDEQYF. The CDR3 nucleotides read TGTGCCAGCAGCGACGGGGGGTGGTTGCAGGACGAGCAGTACTTC.

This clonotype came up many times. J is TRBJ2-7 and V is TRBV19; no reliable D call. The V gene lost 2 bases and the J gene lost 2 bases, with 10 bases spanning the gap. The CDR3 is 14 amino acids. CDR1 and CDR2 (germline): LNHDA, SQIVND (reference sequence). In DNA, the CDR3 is TGTGCCAGTAGTATAACGTTAAAAGCCTACGAGCAGTACTTC. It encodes CASSITLKAYEQYF.

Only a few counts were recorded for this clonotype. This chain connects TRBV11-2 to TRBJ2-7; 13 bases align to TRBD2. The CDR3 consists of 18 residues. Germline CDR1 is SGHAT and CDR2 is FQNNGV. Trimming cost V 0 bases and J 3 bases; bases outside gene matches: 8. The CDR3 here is CASSLDPKLAGGIYEQYF. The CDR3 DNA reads TGTGCCAGCAGCTTAGATCCGAAACTAGCGGGAGGGATCTACGAGCAGTACTTC.

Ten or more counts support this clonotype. As DNA, the CDR3 is TGCGCCAGCACACTAGCGGGAGGATCCTACAATGAGCAGTTCTTC. Translation gives CASTLAGGSYNEQFF. The rearrangement joins TRBV5-1 to TRBJ2-1, with TRBD2 matching over 12 bases. Per the germline V gene, CDR1 is SGHRS and CDR2 is YFSETQ. The CDR3 runs 15 residues. V shed 6 bases and J 1 base; nucleotides not matched to a gene: 2.

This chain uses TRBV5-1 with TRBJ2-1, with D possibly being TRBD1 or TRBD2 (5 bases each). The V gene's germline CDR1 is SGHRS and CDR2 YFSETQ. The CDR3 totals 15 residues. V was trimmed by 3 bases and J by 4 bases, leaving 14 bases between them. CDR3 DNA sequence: TGCGCCAGCAGCTACGACAGCGGTACGTACAATGAGCAGTTCTTC. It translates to CASSYDSGTYNEQFF.

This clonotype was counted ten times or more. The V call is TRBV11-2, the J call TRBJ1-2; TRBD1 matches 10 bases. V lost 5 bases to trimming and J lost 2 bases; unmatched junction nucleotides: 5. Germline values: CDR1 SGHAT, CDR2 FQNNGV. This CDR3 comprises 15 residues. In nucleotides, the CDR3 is TGTGCCAGCAGCCAGGGGGGACAGGGGAACTATGGCTACACCTTC. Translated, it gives CASSQGGQGNYGYTF.

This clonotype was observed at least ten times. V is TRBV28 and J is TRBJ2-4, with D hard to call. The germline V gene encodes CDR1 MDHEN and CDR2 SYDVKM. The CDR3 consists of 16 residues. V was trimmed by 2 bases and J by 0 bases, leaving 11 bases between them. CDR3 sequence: CASSLSTSLAKNIQYF. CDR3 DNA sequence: TGTGCCAGCAGTTTAAGTACCAGCTTAGCCAAAAACATTCAGTACTTC.

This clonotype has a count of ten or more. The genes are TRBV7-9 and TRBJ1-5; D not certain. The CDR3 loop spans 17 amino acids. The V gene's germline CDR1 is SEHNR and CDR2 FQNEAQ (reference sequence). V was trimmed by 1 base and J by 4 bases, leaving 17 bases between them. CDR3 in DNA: TGTGCCAGCAGCTTAGTCGGCGACGGGTCTTGGAATCAGCCCCAGCATTTT. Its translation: CASSLVGDGSWNQPQHF.

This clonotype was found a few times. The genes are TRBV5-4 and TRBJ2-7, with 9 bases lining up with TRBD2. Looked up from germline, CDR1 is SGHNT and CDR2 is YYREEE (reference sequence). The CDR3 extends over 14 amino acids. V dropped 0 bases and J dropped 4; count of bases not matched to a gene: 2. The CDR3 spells CASSLGREGYEQYF. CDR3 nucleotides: TGTGCCAGCAGCTTGGGGCGGGAGGGGTACGAGCAGTACTTC.